What follows are 29 T cell receptor beta chains derived from one specimen sequenced in a study of OX40 agonist ivuxolimab in advanced cancers. TCRdb keeps only in-frame clones here, not all; method: immunoSEQ multiplex PCR. This table has around 64,000 clones, around four fifths appearing once. Sequenced here: CD4+ or CD8+ T cells sorted from blood, sampled in a trial of the OX40 agonist ivuxolimab. The origin of the receptors is an adult with an advanced solid tumor such as melanoma, head and neck, liver or kidney cancer.

CDR3 in DNA: TGTGCCAGCAGGCAGAGAACTGCCTATGGCTACACCTTC. It encodes CASRQRTAYGYTF. The rearrangement links TRBV6-6 to TRBJ1-2; D remains ambiguous. V gave up 6 bases and J gave up 4 bases, with 12 bases separating them. There are 13 residues in the CDR3. CDR1 MNHNY and CDR2 SVGAGI come from the germline V gene (reference sequence).

The V and J genes are TRBV11-3 and TRBJ2-1; a weak D match, TRBD1 (6 bases). The V gene lost 5 bases and the J gene lost 0 bases, with 8 bases spanning the gap. This CDR3 is 14 amino acids long. CDR1 is SGHNT, CDR2 YENEEA, per germline. The CDR3 loop is CASSQDSSYNEQFF. The DNA for the CDR3 is TGTGCCAGCAGCCAGGACAGCTCCTACAATGAGCAGTTCTTC. Complete variable domain (other parts from reference TRBV11-3 and TRBJ2-1): EAGVVQSPRYKIIEKKQPVAFWCNPISGHNTLYWYLQNLGQGPELLIRYENEEAVDDSQLPKDRFSAERLKGVDSTLKIQPAELGDSAVYLCASSQDSSYNEQFFGPGTRLTVL.

The rearrangement joins TRBV4-2 to TRBJ2-5; 10 bases are a match to TRBD2. V lost 2 bases to trimming and J lost 4 bases; unmatched junction nucleotides: 4. CDR1 is LGHNA, CDR2 YNFKEQ, per germline. The CDR3 totals 15 residues. As DNA, the CDR3 is TGTGCCAGCAGCCAAAGCGGGGGGGCCGGAGAGACCCAGTACTTC. Translating it yields CASSQSGGAGETQYF.

The CDR3 here is CASSSTSSNEQFF. The CDR3 DNA is TGTGCCAGTAGTAGTACTAGCAGCAATGAGCAGTTCTTC. V and J are TRBV19 and TRBJ2-1, with D perhaps TRBD2 (6 bases). From germline, CDR1 is LNHDA and CDR2 SQIVND (reference sequence). V was clipped by 4 bases and J by 6 bases, with 10 bases between them. This CDR3 contains 13 residues.

V is TRBV5-6 and J is TRBJ2-5; possible D gene TRBD2, 6 bases. This CDR3 has 15 residues. The V and J ends lost 4 bases and 1 base respectively, with 14 bases between them. Germline V gene sequence: CDR1 SGHDT, CDR2 YYEEEE. CDR3 region: CASSRLLEGQETQYF. DNA for the CDR3: TGTGCCAGCAGCCGACTCTTGGAGGGCCAAGAGACCCAGTACTTC.

V is TRBV6-4 and J is TRBJ1-1; D is perhaps TRBD1 (5 bases). In germline, CDR1 is MRHNA, CDR2 SNTAGT. Deletions cut 4 bases from V and 3 bases from J, with 9 bases between. This CDR3 is built from 13 residues. This chain's CDR3 is CASSAGRDTEAFF. CDR3 in DNA: TGTGCCAGCAGTGCAGGGAGGGACACTGAAGCTTTCTTT.

This clone appeared a single time. CDR3 loop: CASSLRQGENSPLHF. The DNA of the CDR3 is TGTGCCAGCAGCCTACGACAGGGGGAGAATTCACCCCTCCACTTT. The gene calls are TRBV7-2 and TRBJ1-6; 9 bases fit TRBD1. Trimming at V came to 5 bases and at J to 7 bases, leaving 6 bases not matched to a gene. This CDR3 is built from 15 residues. Looked up from germline, CDR1 is SGHTA and CDR2 is FQGNSA.

The CDR3: CASSQAGGNSYEQYF. CDR3 coding DNA: TGCGCCAGCAGCCAAGCCGGGGGGAACTCCTACGAGCAGTACTTC. The gene calls are TRBV4-3 and TRBJ2-7; 7 positions agree with TRBD2. Germline CDR1 is LGHNA and CDR2 is YSLEER. The CDR3 covers 15 residues. Trimming at V came to 1 base and at J to 0 bases, leaving 3 bases not matched to a gene.

This chain joins TRBV11-3 and TRBJ2-3, with TRBD2 identical over 7 bases. The CDR3 extends over 15 amino acids. CDR1 and CDR2 from the germline V gene are SGHNT and YENEEA. V dropped 3 bases and J dropped 4; count of bases not matched to a gene: 7. The CDR3 bases are TGTGCCAGCAGCTTTTCGGCGGGAGCACCAGATACGCAGTATTTT. This encodes CASSFSAGAPDTQYF.

This clone was recorded only once. V usage is TRBV19 and J usage is TRBJ1-1; perhaps TRBD1 as D (5 bases). The CDR3 spans 17 residues. From germline, CDR1 is LNHDA and CDR2 SQIVND (reference sequence). V lost 4 bases and J lost 2, with 20 bases in between. In DNA form, the CDR3 reads TGTGCCAGTAGTAAATACTCCAGGGAGGGGCAAAACACTGAAGCTTTCTTT. Translation gives CASSKYSREGQNTEAFF.

V is TRBV6-5 and J is TRBJ2-3; the D is unclear. This CDR3 spans 14 amino acids. Trimming shortened V by 3 bases and J by 3 bases, and 10 bases separated the two germline ends. Per germline, CDR1 MNHEY and CDR2 SVGAGI. The CDR3 bases are TGTGCCAGCAGTTATGGTTGGGGAACAGATACGCAGTATTTT. Amino acids: CASSYGWGTDTQYF.

This chain uses TRBV7-9 with TRBJ2-5; tentative D call: TRBD1 (5 bases). The V end lost 5 bases, the J end lost 5 bases, and 9 bases lay between the germline ends. The CDR3 loop spans 12 amino acids. Germline CDR1 SEHNR, CDR2 FQNEAQ (reference sequence). The CDR3 loop is CASSQGAETQYF. Here the CDR3 DNA reads TGTGCCAGCAGCCAAGGGGCTGAGACCCAGTACTTC. Full variable domain (missing parts from reference TRBV7-9 and TRBJ2-5): DTGVSQNPRHKITKRGQNVTFRCDPISEHNRLYWYRQTLGQGPEFLTYFQNEAQLEKSRLLSDRFSAERPKGSFSTLEIQRTEQGDSAMYLCASSQGAETQYFGPGTRLLVL.

CDR3 nucleotides: TGTGCCAGCAGCTTAACCAGGGCTGGGAACACTGAAGCTTTCTTT. It translates to CASSLTRAGNTEAFF. V usage is TRBV7-2 and J usage is TRBJ1-1, with a weak D call TRBD1 (5 bases). Germline V CDR1 and CDR2: SGHTA, FQGNSA. The CDR3 loop spans 15 amino acids. The V end lost 2 bases, the J end lost 1 base, and 11 bases lay between the germline ends.

Points on this clone: The junction does not match germline at one end; this may be a read error. The chain uses TRBV7-8 and TRBJ2-3; D may be TRBD1 or TRBD2 (6 bases each). This CDR3 region has 11 residues. CDR1 and CDR2 (germline): SGHVS, FQNEAQ. CDR3 sequence reads: CASINGGDPRF. The CDR3 DNA reads as TGTGCCAGCATCAACGGGGGCGACCCGCGGTTT.

This clone came up a few times. The rearrangement joins TRBV30 to TRBJ1-1; no clear D gene. CDR1 is GTSNPN, CDR2 SVGIG, per germline (reference sequence). The CDR3 totals 13 residues. V lost 4 bases and J lost 11, with 20 bases in between. CDR3 loop: CAWNYREGGGAFF. Written as DNA, the CDR3 is TGTGCCTGGAATTACCGAGAAGGTGGAGGGGCTTTCTTT.

In its sample, this clone was seen a few times. This chain joins TRBV30 and TRBJ1-2; D might be TRBD1 (6 bases). CDR1 GTSNPN and CDR2 SVGIG come from the germline V gene (reference sequence). Trimming removed 0 bases from V and 6 bases from J, with 14 bases in between. This CDR3 has 14 amino acids. CDR3: CAWSVGRGGHGYTF. CDR3 DNA sequence: TGTGCCTGGAGTGTAGGCAGGGGAGGGCATGGCTACACCTTC.

This chain joins TRBV5-1 and TRBJ1-2, with 7 positions matching TRBD1. The CDR3 length is 12 residues. Germline CDR1 SGHRS, CDR2 YFSETQ. V lost 7 bases to trimming and J lost 7 bases; unmatched junction nucleotides: 7. CDR3 protein: CASREDRLGYTF. For the CDR3, the DNA is TGCGCCAGCCGGGAGGACAGGCTTGGCTACACCTTC.

V usage is TRBV19 and J usage is TRBJ1-1; 7 positions match TRBD1. This CDR3 comprises 16 residues. CDR1 and CDR2 from the germline V gene are LNHDA and SQIVND (reference sequence). After removal of 1 base from V and 4 bases from J, the junction contained 9 bases not matched to a gene. DNA for the CDR3: TGTGCCAGTAGTATAGGTTGGCAGGGGGAGTCCACTGAAGCTTTCTTT. Protein sequence: CASSIGWQGESTEAFF.

This chain uses TRBV4-2 with TRBJ2-1; 13 bases align to TRBD2. This CDR3 spans 17 amino acids. Unmatched junction bases numbered 2, after V lost 0 bases and J lost 3 bases. Germline CDR1 reads LGHNA; CDR2 reads YNFKEQ. DNA of the CDR3: TGTGCCAGCAGCCAAGATGGACTAGCGGGAGACTACAATGAGCAGTTCTTC. Translation: CASSQDGLAGDYNEQFF.

The rearrangement links TRBV29-1 to TRBJ2-7; weak D call: TRBD1 (5 bases). The CDR3 contains 12 residues. The germline V gene encodes CDR1 SQVTM and CDR2 ANQGSEA. V was trimmed by 3 bases and J by 1 base, leaving 7 bases between them. CDR3 bases: TGCAGCGTTGAGGGGCGTTCCTACGAGCAGTACTTC. This gives the protein CSVEGRSYEQYF.

The V and J genes are TRBV7-6 and TRBJ1-3, with D unclear. There are 12 residues in the CDR3. From germline, CDR1 is SGHVS and CDR2 FNYEAQ. The V gene lost 4 bases and the J gene lost 7 bases, with 8 bases spanning the gap. This CDR3 reads CASSSGGNTIYF. CDR3 nucleotides: TGTGCCAGCAGCTCAGGAGGTAACACCATATATTTT.

The gene calls are TRBV11-2 and TRBJ2-5; 12 nucleotides align to TRBD2. The CDR3 sequence is 18 residues long. V was clipped by 3 bases and J by 2 bases; unmatched bases: 10. Germline V gene sequence: CDR1 SGHAT, CDR2 FQNNGV. The CDR3 sequence: CASSFRLAGVGGQETQYF. The CDR3 DNA reads TGTGCCAGCAGCTTCAGACTAGCGGGAGTGGGGGGTCAAGAGACCCAGTACTTC. Based on the CDR3 plus reference TRBV11-2 and TRBJ2-5, the full variable domain is EAGVAQSPRYKIIEKRQSVAFWCNPISGHATLYWYQQILGQGPKLLIQFQNNGVVDDSQLPKDRFSAERLKGVDSTLKIQPAKLEDSAVYLCASSFRLAGVGGQETQYFGPGTRLLVL.

The rearrangement links TRBV19 to TRBJ1-4; D is undetermined. The CDR3 contains 15 residues. V lost 10 bases, J lost 0 bases, and 15 bases lay in between. The germline V gene has CDR1 LNHDA and CDR2 SQIVND (reference sequence). Written as DNA, the CDR3 is TGTGCCATCTCCCGGAGATACGCAACTAATGAAAAACTGTTTTTT. It translates to CAISRRYATNEKLFF.

The chain carries TRBV21-1 and TRBJ2-7. TRBV21-1 is a known pseudogene. The CDR3 length is 17 residues. CDR3 sequence reads: CASSKGVYEWPLHEQYF. The CDR3 nucleotides read TGTGCCAGCAGCAAAGGCGTCTACGAGTGGCCTCTTCACGAGCAGTACTTC.

The chain carries TRBV4-1 and TRBJ1-1; D perhaps matches TRBD1 (5 bases). The CDR3 is made up of 16 amino acids. Trimming pared 3 bases from V and 4 bases from J, leaving 18 bases between. Germline V gene sequence: CDR1 MGHRA, CDR2 YSYEKL. The CDR3 region has the DNA TGCGCCAGCAGCCAGAACCGGGTCAGGGAAGTCACTGAAGCTTTCTTT. Translated: CASSQNRVREVTEAFF.

The chain combines TRBV18 with TRBJ2-5, with D uncertain. This CDR3 comprises 15 residues. CDR1 and CDR2 from the germline V gene are KGHSH and LQKENI. V lost 3 bases to trimming and J lost 2 bases, with 13 bases between them. CDR3 sequence: CASSPISWGQETQYF. The CDR3 DNA reads TGTGCCAGCTCACCGATATCCTGGGGACAAGAGACCCAGTACTTC.

The V gene is TRBV7-7, the J gene TRBJ2-7, with TRBD1 matching 8 bases. The CDR3 loop spans 14 amino acids. Per the germline V gene, CDR1 is SSHAT and CDR2 is FNYEAQ (reference sequence). Germline trimming cut 5 bases from V and 1 base from J; bases unmatched to any gene: 4. CDR3 sequence: CASSQDRVSYEQYF. The CDR3 bases are TGTGCCAGCAGCCAGGACAGGGTTTCCTACGAGCAGTACTTC.

The rearrangement uses TRBV4-1 and TRBJ2-2, with 7 bases aligning to TRBD1. The CDR3 runs to 16 residues. The junction had 5 bases not matched to a gene; V was cut back by 3 bases and J by 1 base. Looked up from germline, CDR1 is MGHRA and CDR2 is YSYEKL. CDR3 nucleotides: TGCGCCAGCAGCCATGGGGACAGTTTGAACACCGGGGAGCTGTTTTTT. It translates to CASSHGDSLNTGELFF.

The chain recombines TRBV14 with TRBJ1-2, with 8 bases matching TRBD1. From germline, CDR1 is SGHDN and CDR2 FVKESK. With 1 base clipped from V and 1 base from J, the junction kept 5 bases outside the gene matches. The CDR3 extends over 16 amino acids. The CDR3 DNA reads as TGTGCCAGCAGCCAAGGACAGGGGCCGAGTAACTATGGCTACACCTTC. Amino acids: CASSQGQGPSNYGYTF. Complete variable domain (other parts from reference TRBV14 and TRBJ1-2): EAGVTQFPSHSVIEKGQTVTLRCDPISGHDNLYWYRRVMGKEIKFLLHFVKESKQDESGMPNNRFLAERTGGTYSTLKVQPAELEDSGVYFCASSQGQGPSNYGYTFGSGTRLTVV.